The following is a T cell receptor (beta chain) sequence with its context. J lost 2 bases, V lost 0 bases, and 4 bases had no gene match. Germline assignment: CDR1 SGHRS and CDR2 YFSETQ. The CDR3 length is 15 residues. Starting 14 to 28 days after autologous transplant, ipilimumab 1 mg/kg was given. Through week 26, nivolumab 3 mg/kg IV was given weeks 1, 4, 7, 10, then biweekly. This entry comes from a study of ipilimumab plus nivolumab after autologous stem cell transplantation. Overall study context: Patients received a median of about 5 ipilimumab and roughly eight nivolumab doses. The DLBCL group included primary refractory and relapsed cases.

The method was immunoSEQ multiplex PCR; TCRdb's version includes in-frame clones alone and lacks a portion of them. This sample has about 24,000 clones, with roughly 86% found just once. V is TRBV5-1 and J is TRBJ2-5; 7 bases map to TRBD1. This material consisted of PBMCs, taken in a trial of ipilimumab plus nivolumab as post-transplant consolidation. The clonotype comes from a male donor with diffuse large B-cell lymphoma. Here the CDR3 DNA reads TGCGCCAGCAGCTTGGGACAGGGCGAACAAGAGACCCAGTACTTC. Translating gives CASSLGQGEQETQYF.